Shown below are 3 T cell receptor beta chains from a single sample sequenced in a study of post-analysis software for immune sequencing data. Their antigens remain unidentified. Study-wide points: Controls showed lower frequencies than patients for five or six TRBV segments, and TRBV5-6, TRBV5-1 and TRBV20-1 were among these.

Tagging with unique molecular identifiers was a feature of the TCR beta cDNA libraries. TCRdb re-called the PCR reads through MiXCR, storing one row per CDR3 protein. The repertoire consists of approximately 730,000 distinct CDR3 sequences, with around 42% occurring once and the leading ten covering roughly 4.9%. Sequencing was done on a sample of blood. These receptors were taken from a girl under 18 with multiple sclerosis.

The genes are TRBV20-1 and TRBJ2-1; 10 bases align to TRBD1. This CDR3 is 14 amino acids long. Trimming took 1 base from V and 13 from J; bases not matched to a gene: 10. From germline, CDR1 is DFQATT and CDR2 SNEGSKA (reference sequence). The CDR3 protein is CSARAGQGSETQFF. The CDR3, as DNA: TGCAGTGCTAGAGCGGGACAGGGGTCAGAGACCCAGTTCTTC.

This clonotype was observed a handful of times. The chain joins TRBV14 to TRBJ2-5; no firm D call. The germline gives CDR1 SGHDN, CDR2 FVKESK. CDR3 size: 14 residues. The V end was cut by 4 bases, the J end by 2 bases, with 11 bases between. The CDR3 loop reads CASSLQRAQETQYF. The CDR3 DNA is TGTGCCAGCAGCCTCCAAAGAGCTCAAGAGACCCAGTACTTC.

This chain links TRBV25-1 with TRBJ2-7; a possible D gene is TRBD1 (7 bases). V lost 5 bases and J lost 3, with 17 bases in between. The CDR3 spans 15 residues. Germline lookup yields CDR1 MGHDK and CDR2 SYGVNS. The CDR3 DNA follows: TGTGCCAGCAGTAGTTTTCGACAGGGAGGCTACGAGCAGTACTTC. It yields the protein CASSSFRQGGYEQYF.